The 2 T cell receptor beta chains below come from one sample, sequenced in a study of T-cell reconstitution after alpha-beta-depleted transplantation in children. Unique molecular identifiers were incorporated during preparation of the TCRbeta library. TCRdb redid the calling of the PCR reads with MiXCR, one entry per CDR3 protein. The repertoire holds hundreds of thousands of distinct CDR3 sequences, with 13% as singletons. The sequencing used PBMCs, collected from the stem cell graft. The receptors come from a human donor who donated a stem cell graft to a child with Fanconi anemia.

This clonotype showed up many times. This rearrangement joins TRBV12-3 or TRBV12-4 to TRBJ2-3; TRBD1 matches at 8 bases. The CDR3 runs to 14 residues. V dropped 3 bases and J dropped 6; count of bases not matched to a gene: 5. CDR3 coding DNA: TGTGCCAGCAGTTTTTCAGGACAGGGTGATACGCAGTATTTT. Protein product: CASSFSGQGDTQYF.

CDR3 nucleotide sequence: TGCGCCAGCAGCCAAGGGACAGGGCTTTCGGTCACTGAAGCTTTCTTT. Its translation is CASSQGTGLSVTEAFF. This rearrangement joins TRBV5-1 to TRBJ1-1; TRBD1 matches at 9 bases. V shed 4 bases, J shed 4 bases, and the junction held 11 bases outside the gene matches. Germline-derived CDR1 and CDR2 are SGHRS and YFSETQ. The CDR3 has 16 residues.